Sequencing of this T cell receptor (beta chain) was carried out in a study of T-cell reconstitution after alpha-beta-depleted transplantation in children. Between the trimmed V and J ends, which lost 7 bases and 0 bases, there was a span of 10 bases. The CDR3 sequence is 14 residues long. Molecular barcoding with unique molecular identifiers was used for the TCRbeta library. Each CDR3 protein gets one entry after TCRdb re-called the PCR reads with MiXCR. The sample lists 250,000 to 300,000 distinct CDR3 sequences, 9.9% occurring once. In its sample, this clonotype was seen a few times. Material: PBMCs from the stem cell graft donor, obtained from the stem cell graft. The receptor was isolated from a human donor who donated a stem cell graft to a child with SCID. The chain joins TRBV12-3 or TRBV12-4 to TRBJ2-1, with D perhaps matching TRBD1 or TRBD2 (5 bases each). The CDR3 is CASTRGDSYNEQFF. CDR3 DNA: TGTGCCAGCACCCGAGGGGACTCCTACAATGAGCAGTTCTTC.